This T cell receptor beta chain was recovered during a study of T cells in women clearing cervical HPV infection. Whole-study context: Cases: HPV16-related CIN3 or worse on histology, a couple of invasive cancers.

MY09/MY11 PCR detected cervical HPV DNA; dot-blot assigned genotypes. Average input was 1200 ng genomic DNA for immunoSEQ TCR beta CDR3 amplification. Profiled with immunoSEQ multiplex PCR; TCRdb holds only in-frame clones, not every one. Its table lists about 32,000 clones. On this clone: With the read ending 3 residues before the CDR3 end, the germline J gene is used to fill in that end.

With 4 bases removed from V and 3 bases from J, the gap between germline ends came to 17 bases. The germline CDR1 and CDR2 sequences are SGHTS and YDEGEE. The CDR3 loop spans 15 amino acids. Sequencing was performed on blood buffy coat. The receptor comes from a woman aged 18 to 75 with a cervical HPV16 infection that either progressed to CIN3+ or cleared (not recorded which). V gene TRBV5-8 combines with J gene TRBJ2-7, with D possibly being TRBD1 (6 bases). CDR3 DNA, as far as it was read: TGTGCCAGCAGCCAAAGGGACACGGGGAGCTACGAG. This encodes CASSQRDTGSYE. The whole CDR3 sequence is CASSQRDTGSYEQYF.